The clone carrying this T cell receptor (beta chain) came up a few times. TCRdb fed the 5' RACE reads into MiXCR, producing one record per CDR3 protein. Found here are more than 110,000 distinct CDR3 sequences, under 30% of them singletons; the top ten hold roughly 25%. These data originate in a study of T-cell memory formation after mild COVID-19. This receptor was identified in an adult woman who had mild COVID-19 (a few samples of this study predate the infection). Cell type and time point are not known. Sequenced sample: PBMCs or a T cell subset sorted from them (not recorded which).

The CDR3 reads CASSQDGAKLFF. The CDR3 bases are TGCGCCAGCAGCCAAGACGGAGCAAAACTGTTTTTT. The rearrangement uses TRBV4-1 and TRBJ1-4; D gene uncertain. V was cut by 0 bases and J by 10 bases, with 6 bases left in between. CDR3 length: 12 amino acids. Germline CDR1 and CDR2: MGHRA and YSYEKL.